Listed below are T cell receptor beta chains from one sample, sequenced in a study of PD-1 blockade in classical Hodgkin lymphoma. Here immunoSEQ multiplex PCR was the method, and the copy in TCRdb shows in-frame clones only, minus some. The repertoire holds over 15,000 clones, around 84% seen once, with roughly 6.4% in the top ten. Source: peripheral blood mononuclear cells (PBMCs), taken at baseline. The receptors derive from a human donor with classical Hodgkin lymphoma. Both conserved end residues are part of each CDR3. Each record gives: CDR3 protein, CDR3 DNA, clone size, V gene, J gene, D gene. The D gene is left open where the match is weak. A clone size is listed for some rows: how often the clone was seen (once, few, many), or a class if it is expanded.

CDR3aa: CASSLERGAGLQETQYF
CDR3nt: TGCGCCAGCAGCTTGGAGAGAGGAGCGGGACTCCAAGAGACCCAGTACTTC
abundance: .
v_gene: TRBV5-1
j_gene: TRBJ2-5
d_gene: TRBD2

CDR3aa: CASSIGSGKSGANVLTF
CDR3nt: TGTGCCAGTAGTATAGGATCGGGAAAGTCTGGGGCCAACGTCCTGACTTTC
abundance: .
v_gene: TRBV19
j_gene: TRBJ2-6
d_gene: .

CDR3aa: CSHQDPLGGAFF
CDR3nt: TGCAGCCACCAGGACCCCCTCGGGGGAGCTTTCTTT
abundance: .
v_gene: TRBV29-1
j_gene: TRBJ1-1
d_gene: .

CDR3aa: CASSLSWGNTEAFF
CDR3nt: TGTGCCAGCAGTTTATCGTGGGGCAACACTGAAGCTTTCTTT
abundance: .
v_gene: TRBV27
j_gene: TRBJ1-1
d_gene: .

CDR3aa: CAMKGSHSGNTIYF
CDR3nt: TGTGCCATGAAGGGAAGCCACTCTGGAAACACCATATATTTT
abundance: .
v_gene: TRBV2
j_gene: TRBJ1-3
d_gene: .

CDR3aa: CASSLHLRDRVDYGYTF
CDR3nt: TGTGCCAGTAGTCTCCACCTCCGGGACAGGGTGGACTATGGCTACACCTTC
abundance: .
v_gene: TRBV19
j_gene: TRBJ1-2
d_gene: TRBD1

CDR3aa: CAWMRGRVHTEAFF
CDR3nt: TGTGCCTGGATGAGGGGGAGGGTCCACACTGAAGCTTTCTTT
abundance: .
v_gene: TRBV30
j_gene: TRBJ1-1
d_gene: .

CDR3aa: CASSDPTRYNEQFF
CDR3nt: TGTGCTAGCAGCGACCCAACGCGGTACAATGAGCAGTTCTTC
abundance: once
v_gene: TRBV7-7
j_gene: TRBJ2-1
d_gene: .

CDR3aa: CASSLGSLEQYF
CDR3nt: TGTGCCAGCAGTTTGGGGTCCCTCGAGCAGTACTTC
abundance: .
v_gene: TRBV28
j_gene: TRBJ2-7
d_gene: .

CDR3aa: CASSLSARQGPQHF
CDR3nt: TGTGCCAGCAGCTTAAGCGCCCGCCAGGGGCCCCAGCATTTT
abundance: .
v_gene: TRBV7-2
j_gene: TRBJ1-5
d_gene: .

CDR3aa: CASSLGGLPKEKLFF
CDR3nt: TGTGCCAGCAGTTTAGGGGGGCTCCCGAAGGAAAAACTGTTTTTT
abundance: .
v_gene: TRBV27
j_gene: TRBJ1-4
d_gene: .

CDR3aa: CASSYPNTGRETQYF
CDR3nt: TGTGCCAGCAGTTACCCCAACACAGGGCGGGAGACCCAGTACTTC
abundance: .
v_gene: TRBV6-5
j_gene: TRBJ2-5
d_gene: .

CDR3aa: CASSQDSSRPFEQYF
CDR3nt: TGCGCCAGCAGCCAAGATAGCTCGAGGCCCTTCGAGCAGTACTTC
abundance: once
v_gene: TRBV4-3
j_gene: TRBJ2-7
d_gene: .

CDR3aa: CAWSDSLGTGYGYTF
CDR3nt: TGTGCCTGGAGCGATTCGCTCGGGACAGGCTATGGCTACACCTTC
abundance: few
v_gene: TRBV30
j_gene: TRBJ1-2
d_gene: TRBD1

CDR3aa: CASSTSRTGNSPLHF
CDR3nt: TGTGCCAGCAGCACTTCCAGGACAGGGAATTCACCCCTCCACTTT
abundance: few
v_gene: TRBV7-8
j_gene: TRBJ1-6
d_gene: TRBD1

CDR3aa: CATTSDRATDTQYF
CDR3nt: TGTGCCACCACTTCCGACAGGGCGACAGATACGCAGTATTTT
abundance: .
v_gene: TRBV27
j_gene: TRBJ2-3
d_gene: TRBD1

CDR3aa: CASSLGTGVNYGYTF
CDR3nt: TGTGCCAGCAGCTTAGGGACAGGGGTAAACTATGGCTACACCTTC
abundance: .
v_gene: TRBV13
j_gene: TRBJ1-2
d_gene: TRBD1

CDR3aa: CASSQVTGANYGYTF
CDR3nt: TGCGCCAGCAGCCAAGTGACAGGGGCTAACTATGGCTACACCTTC
abundance: .
v_gene: TRBV4-1
j_gene: TRBJ1-2
d_gene: TRBD1

CDR3aa: CASSLIDKGIGADTQYF
CDR3nt: TGTGCCAGCAGCTTGATCGACAAGGGGATCGGGGCAGATACGCAGTATTTT
abundance: .
v_gene: TRBV28
j_gene: TRBJ2-3
d_gene: .

CDR3aa: CASTRDGPRGNQPQHF
CDR3nt: TGTGCCAGCACTCGAGACGGACCAAGGGGCAATCAGCCCCAGCATTTT
abundance: .
v_gene: TRBV2
j_gene: TRBJ1-5
d_gene: .

CDR3aa: CASRLIKNTEAFF
CDR3nt: TGTGCCAGCAGGCTTATTAAGAACACTGAAGCTTTCTTT
abundance: few
v_gene: TRBV28
j_gene: TRBJ1-1
d_gene: .

CDR3aa: CASRRTDTDTQYF
CDR3nt: TGTGCCAGCAGACGGACAGACACAGATACGCAGTATTTT
abundance: .
v_gene: TRBV6-5
j_gene: TRBJ2-3
d_gene: .

CDR3aa: CASSLESGGLAEAFF
CDR3nt: TGTGCCAGCAGCTTAGAGTCGGGGGGTTTAGCTGAAGCTTTCTTT
abundance: .
v_gene: TRBV11-2
j_gene: TRBJ1-1
d_gene: .

CDR3aa: CASSPGPSPPLHF
CDR3nt: TGTGCCAGCAGCCCGGGCCCAAGCCCACCCCTCCACTTT
abundance: .
v_gene: TRBV7-2
j_gene: TRBJ1-6
d_gene: .

CDR3aa: CASSPSAAFDIQYF
CDR3nt: TGTGCCAGCAGTCCCTCGGCGGCGTTTGACATTCAGTACTTC
abundance: once
v_gene: TRBV7-2
j_gene: TRBJ2-4
d_gene: .

CDR3aa: CASSYSSGNSPLHF
CDR3nt: TGTGCCAGCAGTTACTCGTCGGGAAATTCACCCCTCCACTTT
abundance: .
v_gene: TRBV6-5
j_gene: TRBJ1-6
d_gene: .

CDR3aa: CASSSSGTGDGYTF
CDR3nt: TGTGCCAGCAGCTCCTCCGGGACAGGGGATGGCTACACCTTC
abundance: .
v_gene: TRBV11-2
j_gene: TRBJ1-2
d_gene: TRBD1

CDR3aa: CASSSTGGTGYTF
CDR3nt: TGTGCCAGCAGTTCAACAGGGGGGACCGGCTACACCTTC
abundance: .
v_gene: TRBV11-1
j_gene: TRBJ1-2
d_gene: TRBD1

CDR3aa: CASSVLTALPTPSNQPQHF
CDR3nt: TGTGCCAGCAGCGTTCTGACAGCTCTCCCGACCCCCTCTAATCAGCCCCAGCATTTT
abundance: few
v_gene: TRBV9
j_gene: TRBJ1-5
d_gene: .

CDR3aa: CASSLAGDRQTLSPYHEQYF
CDR3nt: TGTGCCAGCAGCTTAGCGGGGGATCGGCAGACTCTATCGCCGTATCACGAGCAGTACTTC
abundance: .
v_gene: TRBV7-2
j_gene: TRBJ2-7
d_gene: .

CDR3aa: CASSLNPGGAGNQPQHF
CDR3nt: TGTGCCAGCAGTTTAAACCCAGGGGGCGCGGGCAATCAGCCCCAGCATTTT
abundance: .
v_gene: TRBV27
j_gene: TRBJ1-5
d_gene: TRBD1

CDR3aa: CAWADDYEQYF
CDR3nt: TGTGCCTGGGCAGACGACTACGAGCAGTACTTC
abundance: .
v_gene: TRBV30
j_gene: TRBJ2-7
d_gene: .

CDR3aa: CASSYGWGQETQYF
CDR3nt: TGTGCCAGCAGTTACGGATGGGGCCAAGAGACCCAGTACTTC
abundance: .
v_gene: TRBV6-5
j_gene: TRBJ2-5
d_gene: .

CDR3aa: CASSYRTGRFYEQYF
CDR3nt: TGTGCCAGCAGTTATCGGACAGGGCGCTTCTACGAGCAGTACTTC
abundance: .
v_gene: TRBV25-1
j_gene: TRBJ2-7
d_gene: TRBD1

CDR3aa: CASRRGVLGYTF
CDR3nt: TGTGCCAGTCGGAGGGGGGTGCTTGGCTACACCTTC
abundance: .
v_gene: TRBV7-9
j_gene: TRBJ1-2
d_gene: .

CDR3aa: CASSYGRGANYNEQFF
CDR3nt: TGTGCCAGCAGCTATGGGCGGGGGGCAAATTACAATGAGCAGTTCTTC
abundance: .
v_gene: TRBV5-4
j_gene: TRBJ2-1
d_gene: TRBD2

CDR3aa: CASSVYGAGGNEQFF
CDR3nt: TGTGCCAGCAGCGTATATGGGGCAGGGGGCAATGAGCAGTTCTTC
abundance: .
v_gene: TRBV9
j_gene: TRBJ2-1
d_gene: TRBD1

CDR3aa: CASSLGSTSSYEQYF
CDR3nt: TGTGCCAGCAGCTTGGGGAGCACCAGCTCCTACGAGCAGTACTTC
abundance: .
v_gene: TRBV5-4
j_gene: TRBJ2-7
d_gene: .

CDR3aa: CAWSAGVGSSPLHF
CDR3nt: TGTGCCTGGAGTGCAGGGGTTGGAAGTTCACCCCTCCACTTT
abundance: once
v_gene: TRBV30
j_gene: TRBJ1-6
d_gene: .

CDR3aa: CASSLWDPWGMNTEAFF
CDR3nt: TGTGCCAGCAGCCTCTGGGACCCCTGGGGGATGAACACTGAAGCTTTCTTT
abundance: .
v_gene: TRBV14
j_gene: TRBJ1-1
d_gene: .

CDR3aa: CASSFGGTANTGELFF
CDR3nt: TGTGCCAGCAGCTTTGGGGGAACGGCGAACACCGGGGAGCTGTTTTTT
abundance: .
v_gene: TRBV7-9
j_gene: TRBJ2-2
d_gene: .

CDR3aa: CASSRDSHSFSTDTQYF
CDR3nt: TGTGCCAGCAGTCGCGACAGTCACTCATTTAGCACAGATACGCAGTATTTT
abundance: .
v_gene: TRBV27
j_gene: TRBJ2-3
d_gene: .

CDR3aa: CASSQGHRGGYEQYF
CDR3nt: TGCGCCAGCAGCCAAGGACACAGGGGTGGCTACGAGCAGTACTTC
abundance: .
v_gene: TRBV4-3
j_gene: TRBJ2-7
d_gene: TRBD1

CDR3aa: CASSTGPLNTEAFF
CDR3nt: TGTGCCAGTAGTACAGGACCCTTGAACACTGAAGCTTTCTTT
abundance: .
v_gene: TRBV19
j_gene: TRBJ1-1
d_gene: .

CDR3aa: CASSNRDRGSEKLFF
CDR3nt: TGTGCCAGCAGTAACCGGGACAGGGGTTCTGAAAAACTGTTTTTT
abundance: .
v_gene: TRBV2
j_gene: TRBJ1-4
d_gene: TRBD1

CDR3aa: CASSMRTGMNTEAFF
CDR3nt: TGTGCCAGCAGTATGCGGACAGGGATGAACACTGAAGCTTTCTTT
abundance: .
v_gene: TRBV28
j_gene: TRBJ1-1
d_gene: TRBD1

CDR3aa: CASSLSENEQFF
CDR3nt: TGTGCCAGCAGCTTATCGGAGAATGAGCAGTTCTTC
abundance: .
v_gene: TRBV7-6
j_gene: TRBJ2-1
d_gene: .

CDR3aa: CASSLARQGRRETQYF
CDR3nt: TGTGCCAGCAGCTTAGCTCGGCAGGGGCGAAGAGAGACCCAGTACTTC
abundance: once
v_gene: TRBV7-2
j_gene: TRBJ2-5
d_gene: .

CDR3aa: CASSVTGGNTDTQYF
CDR3nt: TGTGCCAGCAGCGTAACAGGGGGCAACACAGATACGCAGTATTTT
abundance: .
v_gene: TRBV9
j_gene: TRBJ2-3
d_gene: TRBD1